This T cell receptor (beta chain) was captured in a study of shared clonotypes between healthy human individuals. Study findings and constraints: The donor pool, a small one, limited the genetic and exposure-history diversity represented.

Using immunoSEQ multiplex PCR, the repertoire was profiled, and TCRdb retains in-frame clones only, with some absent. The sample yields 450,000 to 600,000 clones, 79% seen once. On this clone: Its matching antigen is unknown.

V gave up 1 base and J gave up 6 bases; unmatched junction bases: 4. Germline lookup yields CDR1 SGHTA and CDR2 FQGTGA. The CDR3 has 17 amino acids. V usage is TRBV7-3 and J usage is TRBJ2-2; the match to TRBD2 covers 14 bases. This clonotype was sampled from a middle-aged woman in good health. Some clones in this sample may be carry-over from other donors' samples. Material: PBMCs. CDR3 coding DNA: TGTGCCAGCAGCTTAAGAGGGACTAGCGGGAGTCCCGGGGAGCTGTTTTTT. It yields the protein CASSLRGTSGSPGELFF.